The rows below give T cell receptor beta chains drawn from one sample of a study of Ad26.COV2.S vaccination and SARS-CoV-2 variants. TCRdb's table, derived via immunoSEQ multiplex PCR, lists solely in-frame clones and lacks some. The sample carries around 400,000 clones, about 83% recorded once. This specimen was peripheral blood, taken in a trial of Ad26.COV2.S vaccine versus placebo. The receptors were gathered from a person between 18 and 65 years old who received the Ad26.COV2.S COVID-19 vaccine or a placebo. Both conserved end residues are part of each CDR3. D genes are given only for firm matches. Clone size is stated in some rows and not others, as once, few, many or a class when expanded.

j_call: TRBJ2-7; d_call: TRBD2; clone_size: -; v_call: TRBV3-1/TRBV3-2; cdr3_aa: CASSWTSGGPEQYF; cdr3_nt: TGTGCCAGCAGCTGGACTAGCGGGGGGCCGGAGCAGTACTTC
j_call: TRBJ1-2; d_call: TRBD1; clone_size: -; v_call: TRBV5-1; cdr3_aa: CASSLETRGREDTF; cdr3_nt: TGCGCCAGCAGCTTGGAAACGAGGGGGCGCGAGGACACCTTC
j_call: TRBJ1-2; d_call: -; clone_size: -; v_call: TRBV4-1; cdr3_aa: CASSQDYRDGYTF; cdr3_nt: TGCGCCAGCAGCCAAGATTACAGGGATGGCTACACCTTC
j_call: TRBJ1-5; d_call: TRBD1; clone_size: -; v_call: TRBV19; cdr3_aa: CATGTVYSNQPQHF; cdr3_nt: TGTGCCACCGGGACAGTCTATAGCAATCAGCCCCAGCATTTT
j_call: TRBJ1-5; d_call: -; clone_size: -; v_call: TRBV4-1; cdr3_aa: CASSGTLGGSLNSNQPQHF; cdr3_nt: TGCGCCAGCAGCGGGACGCTCGGGGGGAGCCTGAATAGCAATCAGCCCCAGCATTTT
j_call: TRBJ1-5; d_call: -; clone_size: few; v_call: TRBV15; cdr3_aa: CATSRALDKPGNQPQHF; cdr3_nt: TGTGCCACCAGCAGAGCCCTTGACAAACCGGGCAATCAGCCCCAGCATTTT
j_call: TRBJ1-3; d_call: -; clone_size: few; v_call: TRBV7-2; cdr3_aa: CASIQSLGNTIYF; cdr3_nt: TGTGCCAGCATCCAGAGCCTTGGAAACACCATATATTTT
j_call: TRBJ1-2; d_call: -; clone_size: -; v_call: TRBV5-1; cdr3_aa: CASSLGKTTIQYDGYTF; cdr3_nt: TGCGCCAGCTCCCTCGGGAAGACAACTATCCAATATGATGGCTACACCTTC
j_call: TRBJ2-7; d_call: -; clone_size: -; v_call: TRBV27; cdr3_aa: CASSYKSSYEQYF; cdr3_nt: TGTGCCAGCAGTTATAAGAGCTCCTACGAGCAGTACTTC
j_call: TRBJ2-1; d_call: TRBD1; clone_size: medium-sized; v_call: TRBV29-1; cdr3_aa: CSVGDGDRGEQFF; cdr3_nt: TGCAGCGTTGGGGATGGGGACAGGGGTGAGCAGTTCTTC
j_call: TRBJ1-2; d_call: -; clone_size: -; v_call: TRBV6-2/TRBV6-3; cdr3_aa: CASSRDSYGYTF; cdr3_nt: TGTGCCAGCAGTCGCGACAGCTATGGCTACACCTTC
j_call: TRBJ1-2; d_call: -; clone_size: -; v_call: TRBV29-1; cdr3_aa: CSVCPELDYGYTF; cdr3_nt: TGCAGCGTGTGTCCGGAATTAGACTATGGCTACACCTTC
j_call: TRBJ1-5; d_call: -; clone_size: -; v_call: TRBV24-1; cdr3_aa: CATSDPKEGSSNQPQHF; cdr3_nt: TGTGCCACCAGTGATCCAAAGGAGGGTTCCAGCAATCAGCCCCAGCATTTT
j_call: TRBJ2-7; d_call: TRBD1; clone_size: -; v_call: TRBV9; cdr3_aa: CASSVGGTGAYEQYF; cdr3_nt: TGTGCCAGCAGCGTAGGAGGGACAGGGGCCTACGAGCAGTACTTC
j_call: TRBJ2-5; d_call: -; clone_size: -; v_call: TRBV7-2; cdr3_aa: CASSLAVVGGALETQYF; cdr3_nt: TGTGCCAGCAGCTTAGCCGTGGTTGGGGGGGCCTTAGAGACCCAGTACTTC
j_call: TRBJ2-7; d_call: TRBD2; clone_size: once; v_call: TRBV5-1; cdr3_aa: CASSPGASLAGVEEQYF; cdr3_nt: TGCGCCAGCAGCCCGGGGGCGAGTCTAGCGGGAGTTGAAGAGCAGTACTTC
j_call: TRBJ2-1; d_call: -; clone_size: -; v_call: TRBV3-1/TRBV3-2; cdr3_aa: CASSQVGGIEQFF; cdr3_nt: TGTGCCAGCAGCCAAGTCGGGGGTATTGAGCAGTTCTTC
j_call: TRBJ1-2; d_call: TRBD1; clone_size: -; v_call: TRBV6-5; cdr3_aa: CASSLDRVHGYTF; cdr3_nt: TGTGCCAGCAGTTTGGACAGGGTCCATGGCTACACCTTC
j_call: TRBJ1-2; d_call: -; clone_size: -; v_call: TRBV30; cdr3_aa: CAAGQETDYGYTF; cdr3_nt: TGTGCGGCGGGCCAGGAGACAGACTATGGCTACACCTTC
j_call: TRBJ1-6; d_call: -; clone_size: -; v_call: TRBV7-9; cdr3_aa: CASSTLRRGSSYNSPLHF; cdr3_nt: TGTGCCAGCAGCACGCTTCGACGGGGAAGCTCCTATAATTCACCCCTCCACTTT
j_call: TRBJ2-7; d_call: -; clone_size: -; v_call: TRBV10-3; cdr3_aa: CAISAGDLLYEQYF; cdr3_nt: TGTGCCATCAGTGCAGGGGATCTCCTCTACGAGCAGTACTTC
j_call: TRBJ1-2; d_call: TRBD1; clone_size: -; v_call: TRBV30; cdr3_aa: CAWTPLGGQGAPYGYTF; cdr3_nt: TGTGCCTGGACCCCCTTGGGAGGACAGGGCGCGCCCTATGGCTACACCTTC
j_call: TRBJ1-1; d_call: TRBD1; clone_size: -; v_call: TRBV29-1; cdr3_aa: CSVLQGNMNTEAFF; cdr3_nt: TGCAGCGTTTTACAGGGGAACATGAACACTGAAGCTTTCTTT
j_call: TRBJ1-5; d_call: TRBD1; clone_size: -; v_call: TRBV2; cdr3_aa: CASSRGQAGQPQHF; cdr3_nt: TGTGCCAGCAGTCGTGGACAGGCCGGACAGCCCCAGCATTTT
j_call: TRBJ1-6; d_call: -; clone_size: -; v_call: TRBV3-1/TRBV3-2; cdr3_aa: CASSRSRPVSPLHF; cdr3_nt: TGTGCCAGCAGCCGAAGTAGGCCGGTATCACCCCTCCACTTT
j_call: TRBJ1-2; d_call: -; clone_size: -; v_call: TRBV7-2; cdr3_aa: CASGSGGTNYGYTF; cdr3_nt: TGTGCCAGCGGGAGCGGGGGCACTAACTATGGCTACACCTTC
j_call: TRBJ1-1; d_call: -; clone_size: -; v_call: TRBV29-1; cdr3_aa: CSAGRARGNTEAFF; cdr3_nt: TGCAGCGCGGGTCGGGCTCGAGGGAACACTGAAGCTTTCTTT
j_call: TRBJ1-4; d_call: -; clone_size: -; v_call: TRBV6-5; cdr3_aa: CASSRGYSGYEKLFF; cdr3_nt: TGTGCCAGCAGTAGGGGTTACTCGGGGTATGAAAAACTGTTTTTT
j_call: TRBJ2-7; d_call: TRBD1; clone_size: -; v_call: TRBV15; cdr3_aa: CATSGGQGPYEQYF; cdr3_nt: TGTGCCACCAGCGGGGGACAGGGGCCCTACGAGCAGTACTTC
j_call: TRBJ2-1; d_call: -; clone_size: -; v_call: TRBV11-2; cdr3_aa: CASSSDPGSYNEQFF; cdr3_nt: TGTGCCAGCAGCTCCGACCCTGGATCCTACAATGAGCAGTTCTTC